This paragraph covers one T cell receptor beta chain sequence. A few counts support this clone. Its binding antigen is unknown. The record has no base qualities; no much larger clone is one base away. TCRbeta CDR3 regions were amplified from genomic DNA by means of the immunoSEQ Assay, a bias-controlled multiplex PCR. On the authors' methods: Nucleated cell counts per sample were estimated from amplification of reference gene primers within the assay. Sequence reads were collapsed and filtered to measure the absolute abundance of every unique TCRbeta CDR3 rearrangement. For each sample, productive Simpson clonality was calculated by taking the square root of Simpson's diversity index across productive rearrangements. TCRdb's version of the immuneACCESS table is confined to in-frame rearrangements and falls short of the full clone set. An unresolved V gene accounts for under half of the shortfall where checked; the remainder is of unknown origin. V and J calls and clone size are those listed in that table; D and trimming were worked out from the DNA. The sample table holds 250,000 or so clones, of which roughly four fifths were seen once. The ten top clones hold roughly 4.7% of the sample.

The collaborating institutions used their own protocols to collect whole blood in K2EDTA tubes. For TCRbeta analysis, collaborators shipped samples as frozen whole blood, isolated PBMCs, or DNA extracted from either of those sample types. These data belong to a study of blood T cell repertoires in COVID-19 (dated by TCRdb to the early 2020s). With respect to the entire study: Samples covering the acute and convalescent phases of COVID-19 were provided by collaborators in the United States, Italy and Spain. Samples came from the ongoing ImmuneRACE study (first 160 participants) plus 1,254 subjects from 6 global collaborators. Where available, HLA class I and class II types were taken from metadata supplied by the sample provider and were not determined by assay-based typing. Subjects who had been exposed to COVID-19, were actively infected with it, or had recovered from it provided the deeply sampled blood TCRbeta repertoires that made up the dataset. The repertoires were released in a freely available public database meant as a resource for research on the immune response to SARS-CoV-2. The prospective study material was composed of cDNA or gDNA derived from T cells, B-cell-depleted T cells, or PBMCs. Nearly every sample came with metadata listing a de-identified subject ID, COVID-19 status, age in years and sex. Overall study results and their limits: How much clinical and demographic metadata was included differed by source and by participant, and the metadata was provided uncurated.

Source material: peripheral blood. This receptor was obtained from a woman in her seventies with acute or convalescent COVID-19.

At the DNA level, the sequence is TGTGCCAGCAGCCAAGATGACAGGGGACATGAGACCCAGTACTTC. Its translation is CASSQDDRGHETQYF. The chain is assembled from TRBV4-2 and TRBJ2-5; 8 nucleotides in the junction match TRBD1. Taken from the germline V gene, the CDR1 and CDR2 loops are LGHNA and YNFKEQ. V and J are trimmed by 0 bases and 5 bases, and the gene matches miss 5 bases of the junction. The CDR3 runs 15 amino acids, cysteine and phenylalanine included. Just the 45-base CDR3 DNA is kept, in frame starting at base 1.